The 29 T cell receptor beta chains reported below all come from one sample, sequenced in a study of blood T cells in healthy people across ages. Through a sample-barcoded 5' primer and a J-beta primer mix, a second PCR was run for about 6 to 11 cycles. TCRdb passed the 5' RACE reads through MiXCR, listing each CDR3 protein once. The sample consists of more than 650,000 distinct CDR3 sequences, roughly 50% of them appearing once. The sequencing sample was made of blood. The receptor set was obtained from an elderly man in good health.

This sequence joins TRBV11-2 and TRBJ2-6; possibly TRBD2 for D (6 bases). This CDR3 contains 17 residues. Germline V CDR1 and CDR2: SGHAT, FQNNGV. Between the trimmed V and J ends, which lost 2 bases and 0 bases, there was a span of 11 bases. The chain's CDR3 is CASSLWAGLSGANVLTF. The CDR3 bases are TGTGCCAGCAGCTTATGGGCGGGACTCTCTGGGGCCAACGTCCTGACTTTC.

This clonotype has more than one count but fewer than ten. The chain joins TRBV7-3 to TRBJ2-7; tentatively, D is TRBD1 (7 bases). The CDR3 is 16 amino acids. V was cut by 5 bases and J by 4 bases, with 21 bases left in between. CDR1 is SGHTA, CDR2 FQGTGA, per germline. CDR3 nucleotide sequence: TGTGCCAGCAGCCTCTTCGGAGGGGGCGACCCATACGAGCAGTACTTC. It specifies CASSLFGGGDPYEQYF.

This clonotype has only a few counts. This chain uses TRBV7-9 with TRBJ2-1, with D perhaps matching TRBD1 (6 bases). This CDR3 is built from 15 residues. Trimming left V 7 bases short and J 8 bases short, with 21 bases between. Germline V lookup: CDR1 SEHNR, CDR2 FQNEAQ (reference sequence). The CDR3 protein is CASTLRGLSGDEQFF. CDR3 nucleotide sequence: TGTGCCAGCACCCTCAGAGGCCTGTCAGGGGATGAGCAGTTCTTC.

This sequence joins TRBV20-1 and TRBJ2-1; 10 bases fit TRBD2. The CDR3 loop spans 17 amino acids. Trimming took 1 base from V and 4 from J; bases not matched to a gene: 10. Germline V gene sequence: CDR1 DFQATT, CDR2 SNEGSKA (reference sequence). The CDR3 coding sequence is TGCAGTGCTAGAGGACTAGCGGGCACTATACGATACAATGAGCAGTTCTTC. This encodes CSARGLAGTIRYNEQFF.

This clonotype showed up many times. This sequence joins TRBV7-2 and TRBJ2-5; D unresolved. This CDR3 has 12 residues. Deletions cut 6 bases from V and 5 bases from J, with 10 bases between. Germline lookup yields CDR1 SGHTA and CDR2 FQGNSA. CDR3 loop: CASSSRVETQYF. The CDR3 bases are TGTGCCAGCAGTTCCCGAGTGGAGACCCAGTACTTC.

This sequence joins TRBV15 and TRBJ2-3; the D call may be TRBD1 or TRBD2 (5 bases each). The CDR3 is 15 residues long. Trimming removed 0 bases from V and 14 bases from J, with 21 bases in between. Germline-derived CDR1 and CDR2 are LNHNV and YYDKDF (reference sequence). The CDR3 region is CATSRDRGPHRYAYF. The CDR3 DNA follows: TGTGCCACCAGCAGAGATCGGGGCCCGCACAGATACGCGTATTTT. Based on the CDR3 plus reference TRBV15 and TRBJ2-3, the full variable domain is DAMVIQNPRYQVTQFGKPVTLSCSQTLNHNVMYWYQQKSSQAPKLLFHYYDKDFNNEADTPDNFQSRRPNTSFCFLDIRSPGLGDTAMYLCATSRDRGPHRYAYFGPGTRLTVL.

The CDR3 reads CSAPGPSWNEQFF. The CDR3 nucleotides read TGCAGTGCCCCCGGGCCTAGCTGGAATGAGCAGTTCTTC. V gene TRBV20-1 combines with J gene TRBJ2-1; the D gene is possibly TRBD2 (5 bases). Germline lookup yields CDR1 DFQATT and CDR2 SNEGSKA (reference sequence). The CDR3 extends over 13 amino acids. With 6 bases removed from V and 7 bases from J, the gap between germline ends came to 16 bases.

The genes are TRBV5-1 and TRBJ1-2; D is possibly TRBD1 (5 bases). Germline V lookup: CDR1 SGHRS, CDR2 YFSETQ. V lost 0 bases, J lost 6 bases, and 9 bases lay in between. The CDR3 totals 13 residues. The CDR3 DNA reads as TGCGCCAGCAGCTTGGTGGCAGGGAATGGCTACACCTTC. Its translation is CASSLVAGNGYTF.

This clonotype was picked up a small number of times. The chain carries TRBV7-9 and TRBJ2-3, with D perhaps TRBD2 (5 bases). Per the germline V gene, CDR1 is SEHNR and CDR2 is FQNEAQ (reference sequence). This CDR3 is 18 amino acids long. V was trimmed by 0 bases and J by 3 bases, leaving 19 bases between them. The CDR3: CASSLAVGVSSRTDTQYF. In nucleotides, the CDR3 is TGTGCCAGCAGCTTAGCGGTCGGGGTCTCGTCGAGAACAGATACGCAGTATTTT.

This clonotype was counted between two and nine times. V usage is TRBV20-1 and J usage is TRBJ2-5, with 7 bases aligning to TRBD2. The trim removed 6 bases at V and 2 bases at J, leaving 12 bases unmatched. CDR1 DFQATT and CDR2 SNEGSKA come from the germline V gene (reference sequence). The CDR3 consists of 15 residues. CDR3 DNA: TGCAGTGCAAGTCGGGCTAGCGGCCAACAAGAGACCCAGTACTTC. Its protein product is CSASRASGQQETQYF.

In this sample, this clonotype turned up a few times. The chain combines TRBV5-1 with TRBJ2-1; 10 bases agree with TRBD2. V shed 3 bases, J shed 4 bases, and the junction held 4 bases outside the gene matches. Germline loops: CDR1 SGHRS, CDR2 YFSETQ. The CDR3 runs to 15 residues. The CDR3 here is CASSWGLASYNEQFF. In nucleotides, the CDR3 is TGCGCCAGCAGCTGGGGACTAGCGTCTTACAATGAGCAGTTCTTC.

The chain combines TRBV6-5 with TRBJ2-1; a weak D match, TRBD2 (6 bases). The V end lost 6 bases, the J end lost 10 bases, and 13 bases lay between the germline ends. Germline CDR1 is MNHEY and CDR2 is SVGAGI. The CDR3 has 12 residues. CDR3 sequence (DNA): TGTGCCAGCAGCCCCTTCCTAGCGGAGCAGTTCTTC. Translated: CASSPFLAEQFF.

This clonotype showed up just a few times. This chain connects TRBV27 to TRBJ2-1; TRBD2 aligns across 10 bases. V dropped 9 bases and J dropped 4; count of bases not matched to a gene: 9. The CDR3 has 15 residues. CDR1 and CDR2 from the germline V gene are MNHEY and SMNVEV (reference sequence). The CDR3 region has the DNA TGTGCCAGTCGGACGCGGACTAGCGGTTACAATGAGCAGTTCTTC. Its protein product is CASRTRTSGYNEQFF.

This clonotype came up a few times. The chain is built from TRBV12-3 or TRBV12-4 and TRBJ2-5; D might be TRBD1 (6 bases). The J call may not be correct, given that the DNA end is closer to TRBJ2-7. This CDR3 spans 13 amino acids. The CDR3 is CASSPTGFLEQYF. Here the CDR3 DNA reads TGTGCCAGCAGTCCGACAGGCTTTCTCGAGCAGTACTTC.

CDR3 sequence reads: CASSVGGVQETQYF. CDR3 bases: TGTGCCAGCAGCGTAGGGGGGGTTCAAGAGACCCAGTACTTC. This chain connects TRBV9 to TRBJ2-5; a possible D gene is TRBD2 (6 bases). CDR1 is SGDLS, CDR2 YYNGEE, per germline. V lost 0 bases to trimming and J lost 2 bases, with 8 bases between them. CDR3 length equals 14 residues. The full variable domain, with the rest looked up from reference TRBV9 and TRBJ2-5, is DSGVTQTPKHLITATGQRVTLRCSPRSGDLSVYWYQQSLDQGLQFLIQYYNGEERAKGNILERFSAQQFPDLHSELNLSSLELGDSALYFCASSVGGVQETQYFGPGTRLLVL.

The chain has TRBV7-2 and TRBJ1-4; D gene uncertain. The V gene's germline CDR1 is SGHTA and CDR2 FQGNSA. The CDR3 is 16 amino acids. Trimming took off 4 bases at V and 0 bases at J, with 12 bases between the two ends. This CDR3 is CASSSTASTTNEKLFF. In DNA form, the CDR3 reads TGTGCCAGCAGCTCCACGGCCTCTACAACTAATGAAAAACTGTTTTTT.

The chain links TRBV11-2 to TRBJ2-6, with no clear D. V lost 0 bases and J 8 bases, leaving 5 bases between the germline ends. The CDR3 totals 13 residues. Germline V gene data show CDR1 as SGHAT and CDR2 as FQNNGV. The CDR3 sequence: CASSLDRPNVLTF. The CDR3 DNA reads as TGTGCCAGCAGCTTAGACAGGCCCAACGTCCTGACTTTC. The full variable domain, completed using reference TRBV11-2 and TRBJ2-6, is EAGVAQSPRYKIIEKRQSVAFWCNPISGHATLYWYQQILGQGPKLLIQFQNNGVVDDSQLPKDRFSAERLKGVDSTLKIQPAKLEDSAVYLCASSLDRPNVLTFGAGSRLTVL.

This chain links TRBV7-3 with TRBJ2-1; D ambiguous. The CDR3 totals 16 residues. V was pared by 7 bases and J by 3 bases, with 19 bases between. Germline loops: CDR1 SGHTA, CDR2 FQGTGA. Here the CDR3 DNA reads TGTGCCAGCACCCCGGTGGAAGGGTCTGTCTACAATGAGCAGTTCTTC. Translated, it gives CASTPVEGSVYNEQFF.

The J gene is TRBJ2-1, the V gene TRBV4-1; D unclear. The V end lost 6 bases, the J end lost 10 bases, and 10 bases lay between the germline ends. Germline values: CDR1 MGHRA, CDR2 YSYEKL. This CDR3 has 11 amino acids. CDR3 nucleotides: TGCGCCAGCAGTGAGTTCCGGGAGCAGTTCTTC. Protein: CASSEFREQFF.

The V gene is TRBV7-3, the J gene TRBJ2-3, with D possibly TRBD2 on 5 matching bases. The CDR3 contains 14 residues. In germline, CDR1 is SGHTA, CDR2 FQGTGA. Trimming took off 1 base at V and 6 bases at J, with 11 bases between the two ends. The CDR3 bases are TGTGCCAGCAGCTTAAGGGCAGTAGCGGATACGCAGTATTTT. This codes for CASSLRAVADTQYF.

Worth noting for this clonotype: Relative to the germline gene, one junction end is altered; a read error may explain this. Here the CDR3 reads CSASEASFFQGDEQFF. The DNA for the CDR3 is TGTAGTGCGTCGGAAGCAAGCTTTTTCCAGGGTGATGAGCAGTTCTTC. V is TRBV20-1 and J is TRBJ2-1; maybe TRBD1 (5 bases). Per the germline V gene, CDR1 is DFQATT and CDR2 is SNEGSKA (reference sequence). There are 16 residues in the CDR3.

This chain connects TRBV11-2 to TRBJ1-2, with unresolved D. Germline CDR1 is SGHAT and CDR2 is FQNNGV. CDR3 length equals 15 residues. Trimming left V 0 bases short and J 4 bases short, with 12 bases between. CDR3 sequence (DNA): TGTGCCAGCAGCTTAGAGGCAGGAGCGCCCTATGGCTACACCTTC. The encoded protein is CASSLEAGAPYGYTF.

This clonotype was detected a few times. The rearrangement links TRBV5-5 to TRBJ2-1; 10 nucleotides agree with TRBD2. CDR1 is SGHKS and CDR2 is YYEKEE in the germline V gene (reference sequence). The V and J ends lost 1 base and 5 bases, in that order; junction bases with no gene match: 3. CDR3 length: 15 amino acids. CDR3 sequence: CASSLTSGADNEQFF. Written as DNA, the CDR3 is TGTGCCAGCAGCTTGACTAGCGGGGCAGACAATGAGCAGTTCTTC.

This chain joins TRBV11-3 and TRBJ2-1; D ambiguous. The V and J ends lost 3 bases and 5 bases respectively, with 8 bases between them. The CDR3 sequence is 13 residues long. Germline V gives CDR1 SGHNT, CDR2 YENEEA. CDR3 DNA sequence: TGTGCCAGCAGCTTGACGGTAGACAATGAGCAGTTCTTC. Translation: CASSLTVDNEQFF. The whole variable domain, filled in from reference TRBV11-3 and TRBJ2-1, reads EAGVVQSPRYKIIEKKQPVAFWCNPISGHNTLYWYLQNLGQGPELLIRYENEEAVDDSQLPKDRFSAERLKGVDSTLKIQPAELGDSAVYLCASSLTVDNEQFFGPGTRLTVL.

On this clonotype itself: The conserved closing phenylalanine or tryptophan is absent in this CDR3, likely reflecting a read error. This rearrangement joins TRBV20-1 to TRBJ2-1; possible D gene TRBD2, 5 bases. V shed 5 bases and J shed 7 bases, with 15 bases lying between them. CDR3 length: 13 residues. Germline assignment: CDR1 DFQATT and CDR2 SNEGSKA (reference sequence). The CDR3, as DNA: TGCAGTGCTTTGGCGGGTGAGAGGAATGAGCAGTTCTCC. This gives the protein CSALAGERNEQFS.

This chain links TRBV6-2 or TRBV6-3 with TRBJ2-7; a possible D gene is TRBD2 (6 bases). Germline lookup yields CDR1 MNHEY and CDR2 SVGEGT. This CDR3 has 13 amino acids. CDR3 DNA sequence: TGTGCTACCACCGGGACGGGACTCTACGAGCAGTACTTC. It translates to CATTGTGLYEQYF.

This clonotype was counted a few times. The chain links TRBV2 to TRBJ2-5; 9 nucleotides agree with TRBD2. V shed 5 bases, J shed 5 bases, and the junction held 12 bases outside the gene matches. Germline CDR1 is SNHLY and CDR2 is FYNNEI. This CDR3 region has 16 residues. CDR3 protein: CASSISGSITTETQYF. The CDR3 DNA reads TGTGCCAGCAGTATTAGCGGGAGTATTACTACTGAGACCCAGTACTTC.

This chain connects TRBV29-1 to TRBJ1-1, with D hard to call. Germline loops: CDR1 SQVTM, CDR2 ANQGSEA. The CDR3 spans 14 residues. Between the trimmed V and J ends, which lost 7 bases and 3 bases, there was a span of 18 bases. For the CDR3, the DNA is TGCAGCGGAACCGGCAACATTGGGGACACTGAAGCTTTCTTT. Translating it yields CSGTGNIGDTEAFF.

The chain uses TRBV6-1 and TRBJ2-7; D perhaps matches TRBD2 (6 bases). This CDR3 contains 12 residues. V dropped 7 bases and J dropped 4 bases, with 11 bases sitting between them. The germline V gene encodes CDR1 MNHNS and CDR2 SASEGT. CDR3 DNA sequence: TGTGCCAGCATGCGGGGAAGGTACGAGCAGTACTTC. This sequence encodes CASMRGRYEQYF.